This T cell receptor (beta chain) was obtained from a study of regulatory and conventional T cells in RAG deficiency. Sequencing used immunoSEQ multiplex PCR; TCRdb keeps in-frame clones, though not all of them. The profile shows 10,000 to 15,000 clones, roughly 94% of them singletons. Regarding this clone: No antigen is known for it.

Regulatory T cells were sorted from blood as CD4+ CD25-high CD127-low cells. Germline V lookup: CDR1 SGHRS, CDR2 YFSETQ. The CDR3 has 12 amino acids. The trim removed 5 bases at V and 5 bases at J, leaving 2 bases unmatched. Study findings and constraints: Shannon entropy was markedly lower and Simpson indices higher in RAG-deficient patients than control T-cell subsets.

These data were also filed under a second study, of regulatory T cells. As reported in that work: The primer mix had 52 TRBV and 13 TRBJ primers. Regulatory T cells showed the strongest V-J pair restriction and V/J gene skewing among patient repertoires.

The sequenced sample was CD127- CD25+ CD4+ Tregs sorted from blood. The gene calls are TRBV5-1 and TRBJ1-2, with 8 bases fitting TRBD1. The TCR sequence derives from a human donor in good health. The chain's CDR3 is CASRDRGYGYTF. The CDR3 bases are TGCGCCAGCAGAGACAGGGGATATGGCTACACCTTC.